Only a few counts were recorded for the clone carrying this T cell receptor (beta chain). The antigen remains undetermined. This entry comes from a study of cytomegalovirus exposure and HLA in healthy donors. Findings and caveats of the study: Reported performance of the classifier showed diagnosis of cytomegalovirus status with high specificity and sensitivity. Confirmation was obtained in vitro that three CMV-associated chains are specific for CMV antigens.

Trimming removed 2 bases from V and 3 bases from J, with 20 bases in between. The CDR3 loop spans 17 amino acids. The germline V gene has CDR1 MGHRA and CDR2 YSYEKL. PCR primers comprised 60 Vbeta and 13 Jbeta primers. Method: immunoSEQ multiplex PCR; TCRdb's copy keeps in-frame clones and lacks some. This table holds 150,000 to 200,000 clones, roughly 70% found once. The rearrangement uses TRBV4-1 and TRBJ2-7, with D possibly matching TRBD2 (5 bases). The sample taken for sequencing was PBMCs. The sequence came from a woman aged 50 to 65 in good health and CMV-seropositive. CDR3 sequence (DNA): TGCGCCAGCAGCCAAATTTCTCGGGAAGGAACCCACTACGAGCAGTACTTC. As protein: CASSQISREGTHYEQYF.